Listed here are 2 T cell receptor beta chains from one sample, sequenced in a study of blood T cells in healthy people across ages. Next came a second PCR, run for about 6 to 12 cycles, which used a sample-barcoded 5' primer along with a J-beta primer mix. TCRdb reprocessed the 5' RACE reads with MiXCR, giving one entry per CDR3 protein. The table lists 720,000 or so distinct CDR3 sequences, roughly 41% of them singletons, with about 32% in the top ten. The source material was blood. The receptors come from an elderly man in good health.

This clonotype was counted a few times. This chain links TRBV4-3 with TRBJ1-2; the D is unclear. The CDR3 is made up of 14 amino acids. Germline V gene sequence: CDR1 LGHNA, CDR2 YSLEER. V lost 0 bases to trimming and J lost 8 bases, with 13 bases between them. As DNA, the CDR3 is TGCGCCAGCAGCCAAGAAAGGGTGGCCGAGGGCTACACCTTC. It encodes CASSQERVAEGYTF.

The chain combines TRBV20-1 with TRBJ1-1, with no clear D. V dropped 7 bases and J dropped 3 bases, with 15 bases sitting between them. Per germline, CDR1 DFQATT and CDR2 SNEGSKA (reference sequence). This CDR3 is built from 13 residues. The CDR3 loop is CSVSTGGHTEAFF. In DNA form, the CDR3 reads TGCAGTGTTAGCACGGGAGGGCACACTGAAGCTTTCTTT.